The next 14 T cell receptor beta chains were all read from a single sample in a study of T-cell reconstitution after alpha-beta-depleted transplantation in children. Unique molecular identifiers were used in preparing the TCRbeta library. A single record per CDR3 protein comes from TCRdb applying MiXCR to the PCR reads. Among approximately 500,000 distinct CDR3 sequences listed, about 10% were seen once. Source: PBMCs, taken before TCRalphabeta/CD19-depleted stem cell transplant. The receptors derive from a child aged 2 to 9 with inherited bone marrow failure, due to receive a stem cell transplant.

This clonotype was detected a few times. The CDR3: CASSEAAAYYGYTF. The CDR3 bases are TGTGCCAGCAGTGAAGCAGCGGCGTACTATGGCTACACCTTC. The chain recombines TRBV6-1 with TRBJ1-2; no definite D call. The V and J ends lost 0 bases and 3 bases respectively, with 8 bases between them. Germline loops: CDR1 MNHNS, CDR2 SASEGT. CDR3 length equals 14 residues.

This clonotype was seen repeatedly, ten times or more. This chain joins TRBV29-1 and TRBJ2-3; 7 bases map to TRBD2. CDR1 and CDR2 (germline): SQVTM, ANQGSEA. The CDR3 is made up of 15 amino acids. Losses at the gene ends were 0 bases for V and 4 bases for J; bases not matched to a gene: 7. The CDR3 here is CSVEDREGRPDTQYF. The CDR3 nucleotides read TGCAGCGTTGAAGATAGGGAGGGGCGGCCAGATACGCAGTATTTT.

Ten or more counts support this clonotype. The chain carries TRBV4-2 and TRBJ2-3; D not resolved. V lost 0 bases to trimming and J lost 4 bases, with 5 bases between them. The length of the CDR3 is 13 residues. Germline V gene sequence: CDR1 LGHNA, CDR2 YNFKEQ. The CDR3, as DNA: TGTGCCAGCAGCCAAGACGGGTCAGATACGCAGTATTTT. It translates to CASSQDGSDTQYF.

This clonotype was found many times. The chain carries TRBV28 and TRBJ2-7; no reliable D call. CDR1 is MDHEN, CDR2 SYDVKM, per germline. The CDR3 loop spans 14 amino acids. With 3 bases removed from V and 3 bases from J, the gap between germline ends came to 12 bases. CDR3 in DNA: TGTGCCAGCAGTTTGGCGGTCGCGTACTACGAGCAGTACTTC. It is translated as CASSLAVAYYEQYF.

This clonotype was detected ten times or more. The chain is built from TRBV4-3 and TRBJ2-1, with 14 bases fitting TRBD2. The trim removed 4 bases at V and 8 bases at J, leaving 19 bases unmatched. The CDR3 consists of 20 residues. The germline gives CDR1 LGHNA, CDR2 YSLEER. The CDR3 region has the DNA TGCGCCAGCAGCCGACTCCCGGGACTAGCGGGAGTCAGTAGGATTTATGAGCAGTTCTTC. Translated, it gives CASSRLPGLAGVSRIYEQFF.

This clonotype came up many times. The chain links TRBV12-3 or TRBV12-4 to TRBJ2-1, with unresolved D. V shed 5 bases and J shed 7 bases, with 9 bases lying between them. This CDR3 has 12 amino acids. CDR3 DNA sequence: TGTGCCAGCAGTCCCCCCTGGAATGAGCAGTTCTTC. As protein: CASSPPWNEQFF.

There are many counts of this clonotype. This sequence joins TRBV20-1 and TRBJ2-3; D gene uncertain. The ends were cut back, 6 bases at V and 0 bases at J, with 16 bases in the middle. Germline loops: CDR1 DFQATT, CDR2 SNEGSKA (reference sequence). There are 15 residues in the CDR3. CDR3 DNA sequence: TGCAGTGCCTCGGCTTACCGGATTAGCACAGATACGCAGTATTTT. This sequence encodes CSASAYRISTDTQYF.

This clonotype was detected ten times or more. J is TRBJ2-7 and V is TRBV19, with 9 bases fitting TRBD2. In germline, CDR1 is LNHDA, CDR2 SQIVND (reference sequence). The CDR3 contains 14 residues. V shed 5 bases, J shed 4 bases, and the junction held 6 bases outside the gene matches. CDR3 amino acids: CASSASGIQYEQYF. In DNA, the CDR3 is TGTGCCAGTAGTGCTAGCGGGATTCAGTACGAGCAGTACTTC.

This clonotype was seen many times. V usage is TRBV4-2 and J usage is TRBJ2-7; 10 nucleotides line up with TRBD1. In germline, CDR1 is LGHNA, CDR2 YNFKEQ. V lost 6 bases and J lost 0; bases outside the gene matches: 11. The CDR3 sequence is 17 residues long. For the CDR3, the DNA is TGTGCCAGCAGTCATTCTCCGGGACAGGGGAGCTCCTACGAGCAGTACTTC. Translating gives CASSHSPGQGSSYEQYF.

This clonotype was seen at least ten times. The chain combines TRBV20-1 with TRBJ2-7; 11 nucleotides line up with TRBD2. This CDR3 is 14 amino acids long. Per germline, CDR1 DFQATT and CDR2 SNEGSKA (reference sequence). Trimming removed 7 bases from V and 7 bases from J; junction bases left unmatched: 12. The CDR3 here is CSGQTSGTTGEQYF. CDR3 DNA sequence: TGCAGTGGCCAGACTAGCGGGACAACCGGAGAGCAGTACTTC.

This clonotype was observed many times. The chain is built from TRBV9 and TRBJ2-5; a weak D match, TRBD2 (6 bases). CDR3 length equals 15 residues. The V end was cut by 4 bases, the J end by 5 bases, with 18 bases between. CDR1 SGDLS and CDR2 YYNGEE come from the germline V gene. CDR3 sequence reads: CASSLGTLSRETQYF. The CDR3 DNA follows: TGTGCCAGCAGCCTCGGGACTCTTTCTCGGGAGACCCAGTACTTC.

This clonotype appeared a few times. V is TRBV3-1 and J is TRBJ2-2, with unresolved D. This CDR3 region has 11 residues. Germline lookup yields CDR1 LGHDT and CDR2 YNNKEL (reference sequence). Trimming left V 9 bases short and J 5 bases short, with 7 bases between. The DNA of the CDR3 is TGTGCCAGTCAGTCGACCGGGGAGCTGTTTTTT. Translated, it gives CASQSTGELFF.

In regard to this clonotype: It may be a read error: a sequence one base away is much more abundant. The chain has TRBV5-1 and TRBJ2-2; D is perhaps TRBD1 or TRBD2 (7 bases each). The CDR3 loop spans 14 amino acids. Germline-derived CDR1 and CDR2 are SGHRS and YFSETQ. The CDR3 is CASIWDSGAGDLFF. In DNA, the CDR3 is TGCGCCAGCATCTGGGACAGCGGGGCCGGGGACCTGTTTTTT.

The V call is TRBV28, the J call TRBJ1-1, with D maybe TRBD1 (5 bases). Germline values: CDR1 MDHEN, CDR2 SYDVKM. V was cut by 6 bases and J by 0 bases, with 14 bases left in between. There are 15 residues in the CDR3. Here the CDR3 reads CASSWDLLMNTEAFF. The CDR3 DNA reads TGTGCCAGCAGCTGGGACTTACTTATGAACACTGAAGCTTTCTTT.